These 17 T cell receptor beta chains were sequenced from one sample in a study of blood T cells in healthy people across ages. A second roughly 6 to 11 cycle PCR used barcoded and J-beta primers. TCRdb redid the calling of the 5' RACE reads with MiXCR, one entry per CDR3 protein. Of some 880,000 distinct CDR3 sequences in the sample, 36% are singletons; the top ten hold over 10%. The sequencing sample was made of blood. The receptors stem from a man between 18 and 35 years old in good health.

V usage is TRBV2 and J usage is TRBJ2-7, with 7 positions matching TRBD1. V lost 8 bases, J lost 4 bases, and 8 bases stayed unmatched. The germline gives CDR1 SNHLY, CDR2 FYNNEI. The CDR3 is made up of 13 amino acids. CDR3 in amino acids: CASRRDSLYEQYF. CDR3 coding DNA: TGTGCCAGCCGCCGGGACAGCTTGTACGAGCAGTACTTC.

V and J are TRBV20-1 and TRBJ2-3; D gene ambiguous. CDR3 length equals 16 residues. Germline lookup yields CDR1 DFQATT and CDR2 SNEGSKA (reference sequence). V was clipped by 4 bases and J by 3 bases, with 20 bases between them. The CDR3 DNA reads as TGCAGTGCTACCCCTTATGATGCAGATGTGACAGATACGCAGTATTTT. Translated, it gives CSATPYDADVTDTQYF.

J is TRBJ2-5 and V is TRBV7-2; a possible D gene is TRBD2 (7 bases). The germline V and J ends were trimmed by 3 bases and 0 bases, with 14 bases remaining between them. The germline V gene encodes CDR1 SGHTA and CDR2 FQGNSA. CDR3 length: 16 amino acids. The CDR3 bases are TGTGCCAGCAGCTTCGGGCGGGGGCCGTACCAAGAGACCCAGTACTTC. It translates to CASSFGRGPYQETQYF.

This clonotype was observed at least ten times. The chain is built from TRBV12-3 or TRBV12-4 and TRBJ2-1, with D maybe TRBD1 (6 bases). The CDR3 consists of 16 residues. V was trimmed by 5 bases and J by 2 bases, leaving 16 bases between them. The CDR3 DNA reads TGTGCCAGCAGTCTACAGGGATGGGGAGCCTACAATGAGCAGTTCTTC. Protein sequence: CASSLQGWGAYNEQFF.

This clonotype was observed a few times. The rearrangement uses TRBV6-5 and TRBJ2-1; D not certain. Between the trimmed V and J ends, which lost 0 bases and 7 bases, there was a span of 7 bases. Germline CDR1 reads MNHEY; CDR2 reads SVGAGI. This CDR3 is built from 13 residues. Written as DNA, the CDR3 is TGTGCCAGCAGTTACTCGGTCAGGAATGAGCAGTTCTTC. Protein sequence: CASSYSVRNEQFF.

J is TRBJ2-7 and V is TRBV11-2; 12 bases line up with TRBD1. Germline values: CDR1 SGHAT, CDR2 FQNNGV. J lost 2 bases, V lost 5 bases, and 4 bases had no gene match. The CDR3 loop spans 15 amino acids. Written as DNA, the CDR3 is TGTGCCAGCAGCCTCCGGGACAGGGGGCCCTACGAGCAGTACTTC. This translates into CASSLRDRGPYEQYF.

This rearrangement joins TRBV15 to TRBJ1-3; no clear D gene. Germline V gene lookup returns CDR1 LNHNV and CDR2 YYDKDF (reference sequence). The CDR3 is made up of 18 amino acids. Trimming stripped 1 base from V and 0 bases from J, with 16 bases between. The CDR3, as DNA: TGTGCCACCAGCAGAGGTTTTCAGGTCGTAAGCTCTGGAAACACCATATATTTT. It codes for CATSRGFQVVSSGNTIYF.

The chain links TRBV28 to TRBJ2-7, with TRBD2 as a possible D gene (7 bases). The ends were cut back, 7 bases at V and 2 bases at J, with 12 bases in the middle. CDR1 and CDR2 (germline): MDHEN, SYDVKM. The length of the CDR3 is 13 residues. CDR3 sequence reads: CASKGGGTYEQYF. CDR3 in DNA: TGTGCCAGCAAGGGCGGGGGCACCTACGAGCAGTACTTC.

This clonotype showed up many times. The genes are TRBV27 and TRBJ2-5, with TRBD2 matching 10 bases. V was clipped by 6 bases and J by 5 bases; unmatched bases: 6. The CDR3 has 14 amino acids. The germline V gene has CDR1 MNHEY and CDR2 SMNVEV (reference sequence). CDR3 nucleotides: TGTGCCAGCAGCCGACTAGCGGGTGAGGAGACCCAGTACTTC. Protein: CASSRLAGEETQYF.

The chain links TRBV6-5 to TRBJ1-1; 9 bases agree with TRBD1. V gave up 7 bases and J gave up 5 bases; unmatched junction bases: 5. CDR3 length: 13 residues. Per the germline V gene, CDR1 is MNHEY and CDR2 is SVGAGI. Written as DNA, the CDR3 is TGTGCCAGCACCCGGGACAGGGTGACTGAAGCTTTCTTT. This encodes CASTRDRVTEAFF.

The chain couples TRBV20-1 to TRBJ2-6, with TRBD1 identical over 7 bases. Germline V gene data show CDR1 as DFQATT and CDR2 as SNEGSKA (reference sequence). With 4 bases clipped from V and 0 bases from J, the junction kept 6 bases outside the gene matches. This CDR3 comprises 16 residues. As DNA, the CDR3 is TGCAGTGCTAAGGGGACAGTGCGCTCTGGGGCCAACGTCCTGACTTTC. The encoded protein is CSAKGTVRSGANVLTF.

The chain is built from TRBV6-6 and TRBJ1-2; 7 nucleotides align to TRBD1. This CDR3 region has 12 residues. Germline V CDR1 and CDR2: MNHNY, SVGAGI (reference sequence). V shed 2 bases and J 8 bases; nucleotides not matched to a gene: 2. CDR3 region: CASSYVGQGYTF. Written as DNA, the CDR3 is TGTGCCAGCAGTTACGTGGGACAGGGCTACACCTTC.

With regard to this clonotype: Mismatch with germline at one junction end may stem from a read error. The chain has TRBV20-1 and TRBJ2-6; 9 bases line up with TRBD1. Germline CDR1 DFQATT, CDR2 SNEGSKA (reference sequence). The CDR3 spans 19 residues. CDR3 residues: CSAPNPLRTGVSGANVPTF. CDR3 nucleotide sequence: TGCAGTGCTCCAAACCCCCTCCGGACAGGGGTTTCCGGGGCCAACGTCCCGACTTTC.

A few counts support this clonotype. The chain links TRBV25-1 to TRBJ1-2; a weak D match, TRBD1 (6 bases). This CDR3 is 12 amino acids long. The ends were cut back, 3 bases at V and 6 bases at J, with 8 bases in the middle. Germline CDR1 and CDR2: MGHDK and SYGVNS. CDR3 protein: CASSDTGHGYTF. The CDR3, as DNA: TGTGCCAGCAGTGATACAGGGCATGGCTACACCTTC.

This clonotype was seen at least ten times. This chain connects TRBV20-1 to TRBJ2-1; 10 bases line up with TRBD1. The CDR3 runs to 19 residues. Unmatched junction bases numbered 11, after V lost 0 bases and J lost 0 bases. The germline V gene has CDR1 DFQATT and CDR2 SNEGSKA (reference sequence). CDR3: CSARDGTGVLSSSYNEQFF. The CDR3 DNA follows: TGCAGTGCTAGAGACGGGACAGGGGTCCTATCGAGCTCCTACAATGAGCAGTTCTTC.

This clonotype has ten or more counts. This chain uses TRBV30 with TRBJ2-7; possible D gene TRBD2, 5 bases. The V and J ends lost 0 bases and 3 bases respectively, with 15 bases between them. CDR1 is GTSNPN and CDR2 is SVGIG in the germline V gene (reference sequence). This CDR3 contains 15 residues. Here the CDR3 reads CAWSVAESAGYEQYF. The CDR3 DNA reads TGTGCCTGGAGTGTAGCCGAAAGCGCGGGCTACGAGCAGTACTTC. Using reference TRBV30 and TRBJ2-7 for the parts outside the CDR3, the full variable domain is SQTIHQWPATLVQPVGSPLSLECTVEGTSNPNLYWYRQAAGRGLQLLFYSVGIGQISSEVPQNLSASRPQDRQFILSSKKLLLSDSGFYLCAWSVAESAGYEQYFGPGTRLTVT.

The chain combines TRBV7-9 with TRBJ1-4; D remains unclear. Germline CDR1 reads SEHNR; CDR2 reads FQNEAQ (reference sequence). CDR3 length equals 14 residues. Trimming took off 6 bases at V and 0 bases at J, with 8 bases between the two ends. The CDR3 bases are TGTGCCAGCAGGGAGGGAGCAACTAATGAAAAACTGTTTTTT. Amino acid sequence: CASREGATNEKLFF.